This TCR beta chain was found in a study of shared clonotypes between healthy human individuals. In the study's own analysis: Sequence data from immunoSEQ were junction-only and lacked quality scores; consequently, filtering differed. TCRdb's copy holds only in-frame clones and misses some; the assay was immunoSEQ multiplex PCR. V and J calls and clone size come straight from that table; D and trimming were deduced from the DNA. The sample shows about 2.4 million clones, over 85% of them seen only once. Concerning this clone itself: The antigen is unknown.

Overall study findings and caveats: Non-shared clonotypes had lower generation probabilities than clonotypes shared by all four sorted-subset donors. Naive CD4 clonotypes overlapped across a handful of donors at about 5.2%.

The CDR3 spans 14 residues. The germline CDR1 and CDR2 sequences are SGHRS and YFSETQ. V was pared by 0 bases and J by 6 bases, with 12 bases between. The chain links TRBV5-1 to TRBJ1-1; D may be TRBD1 (6 bases). The source of this sequence is a man younger than 30 in good health. Some clones in this sample may be carry-over from other donors' samples. Input material: naive CD4+ T cells from PBMCs. Subset defined: CD45RA+ positively selected. CDR3 region: CASSLVAGAAEAFF. The CDR3 nucleotides are TGCGCCAGCAGCTTGGTTGCGGGGGCGGCTGAAGCTTTCTTT.